This T cell receptor (beta chain) came from a study of siplizumab effects on memory and regulatory T cells. TCRdb keeps only in-frame clones here, not all; method: immunoSEQ multiplex PCR. The sample contains 95,000 to 100,000 clones, around 90% of which appear only once. Germline V gene lookup returns CDR1 MNHNS and CDR2 SASEGT. Trimming at V came to 8 bases and at J to 1 base, leaving 1 base not matched to a gene. The CDR3 runs 12 residues. Input material: non-Treg CD4+ T cells sorted from blood. The receptor was derived from a human donor in good health. J is TRBJ2-7 and V is TRBV6-1; 8 positions agree with TRBD1. CDR3 nucleotide sequence: TGTGCCAGCGGACAGGGATCCTACGAGCAGTACTTC. This codes for CASGQGSYEQYF.